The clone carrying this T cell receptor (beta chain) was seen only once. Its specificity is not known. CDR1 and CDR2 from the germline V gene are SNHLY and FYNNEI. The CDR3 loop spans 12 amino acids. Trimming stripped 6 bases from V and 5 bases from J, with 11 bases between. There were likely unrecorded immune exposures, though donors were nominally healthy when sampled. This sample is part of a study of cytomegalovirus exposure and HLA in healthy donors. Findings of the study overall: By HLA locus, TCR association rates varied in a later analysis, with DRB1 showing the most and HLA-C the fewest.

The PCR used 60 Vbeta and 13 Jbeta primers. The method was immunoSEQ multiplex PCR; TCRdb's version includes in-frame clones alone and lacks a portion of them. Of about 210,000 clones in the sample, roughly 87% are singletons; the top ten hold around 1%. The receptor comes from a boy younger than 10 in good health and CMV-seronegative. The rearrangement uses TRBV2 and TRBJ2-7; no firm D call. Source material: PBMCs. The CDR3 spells CASRAPIHEQYF. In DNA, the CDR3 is TGTGCCAGCAGGGCCCCCATCCACGAGCAGTACTTC.